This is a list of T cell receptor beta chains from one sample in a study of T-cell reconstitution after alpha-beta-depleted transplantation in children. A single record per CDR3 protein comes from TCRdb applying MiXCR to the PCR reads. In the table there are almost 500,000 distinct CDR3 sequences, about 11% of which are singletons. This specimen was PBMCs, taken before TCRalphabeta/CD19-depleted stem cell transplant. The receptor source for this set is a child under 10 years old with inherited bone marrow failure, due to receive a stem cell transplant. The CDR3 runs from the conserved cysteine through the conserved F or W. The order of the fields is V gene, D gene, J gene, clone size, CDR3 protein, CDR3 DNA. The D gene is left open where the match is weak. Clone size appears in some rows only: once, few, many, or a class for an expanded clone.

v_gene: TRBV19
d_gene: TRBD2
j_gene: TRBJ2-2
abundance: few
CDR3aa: CASRRSGLAVNTGELFF
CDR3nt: TGTGCCAGTAGGCGTTCGGGACTAGCGGTAAACACCGGGGAGCTGTTTTTT

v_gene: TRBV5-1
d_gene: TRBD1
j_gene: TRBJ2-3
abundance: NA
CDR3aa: CASSLGQVTGGTDTQYF
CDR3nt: TGCGCCAGCAGCTTGGGTCAAGTGACAGGGGGCACAGATACGCAGTATTTT

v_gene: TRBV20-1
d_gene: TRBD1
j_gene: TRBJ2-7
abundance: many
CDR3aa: CSARPGGGFYEQYF
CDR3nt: TGCAGTGCTAGGCCAGGGGGTGGATTCTACGAGCAGTACTTC

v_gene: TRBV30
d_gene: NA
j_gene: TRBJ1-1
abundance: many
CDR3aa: CAWSPQGTEAFF
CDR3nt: TGTGCCTGGAGTCCCCAGGGCACTGAAGCTTTCTTT

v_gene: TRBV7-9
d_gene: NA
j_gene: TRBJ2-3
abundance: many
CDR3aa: CASSLSLTDTQYF
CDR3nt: TGTGCCAGCAGCCTCAGTCTCACGGATACGCAGTATTTT

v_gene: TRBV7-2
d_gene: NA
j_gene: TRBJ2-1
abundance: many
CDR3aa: CASSLVILYNEQFF
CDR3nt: TGTGCCAGCAGCTTAGTTATCTTATACAATGAGCAGTTCTTC

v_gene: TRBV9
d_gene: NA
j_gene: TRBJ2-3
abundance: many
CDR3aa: CASSEGWGQGIPDTQYF
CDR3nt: TGTGCCAGCAGCGAGGGGTGGGGGCAGGGGATTCCAGATACGCAGTATTTT

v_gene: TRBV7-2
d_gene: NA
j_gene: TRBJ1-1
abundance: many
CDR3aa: CASSPQAGEAFF
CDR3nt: TGTGCCAGCAGCCCCCAGGCGGGAGAAGCTTTCTTT

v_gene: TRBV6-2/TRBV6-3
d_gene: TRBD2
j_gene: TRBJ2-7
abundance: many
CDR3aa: CASSWTSGSTYAQYF
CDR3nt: TGTGCCAGCAGTTGGACTAGCGGGAGTACCTACGCGCAGTACTTC

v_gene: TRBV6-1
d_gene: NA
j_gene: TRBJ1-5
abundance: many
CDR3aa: CASSDPGNQPQHF
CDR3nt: TGTGCCAGCAGTGATCCCGGGAATCAGCCCCAGCATTTT

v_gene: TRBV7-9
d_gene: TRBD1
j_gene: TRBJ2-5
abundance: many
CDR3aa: CASSPGQGLSRTQYF
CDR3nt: TGTGCCAGCAGCCCGGGACAGGGGCTTAGTCGGACCCAGTACTTC

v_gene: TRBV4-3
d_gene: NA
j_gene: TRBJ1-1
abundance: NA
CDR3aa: CASSQDRWNTEAFF
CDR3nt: TGCGCCAGCAGCCAAGACAGGTGGAACACTGAAGCTTTCTTT

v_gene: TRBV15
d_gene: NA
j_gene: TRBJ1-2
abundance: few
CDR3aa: CATSRATASDYGYTF
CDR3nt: TGTGCCACCAGCAGAGCGACAGCCTCGGATTATGGCTACACCTTC

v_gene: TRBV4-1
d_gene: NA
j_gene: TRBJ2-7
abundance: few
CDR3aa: CASSQPGHKTYEQYF
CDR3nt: TGCGCCAGCAGCCAACCGGGACACAAGACCTACGAGCAGTACTTC

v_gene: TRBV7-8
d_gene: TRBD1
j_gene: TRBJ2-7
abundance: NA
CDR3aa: CASSDPGTGFYEQYF
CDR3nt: TGTGCCAGCAGCGATCCCGGGACAGGGTTCTACGAGCAGTACTTC

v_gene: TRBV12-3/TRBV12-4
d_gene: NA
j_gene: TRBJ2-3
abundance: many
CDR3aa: CASRGDPSGPSTDTQYF
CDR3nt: TGTGCCAGCAGGGGGGACCCGAGCGGCCCTAGCACAGATACGCAGTATTTT

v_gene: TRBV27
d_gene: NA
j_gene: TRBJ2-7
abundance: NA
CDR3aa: CASSSPRQVPYEQYF
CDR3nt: TGTGCCAGCAGTTCCCCTAGACAGGTACCCTACGAGCAGTACTTC

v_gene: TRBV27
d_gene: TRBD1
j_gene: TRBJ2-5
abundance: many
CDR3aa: CASSSRQGAEAQYF
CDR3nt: TGTGCCAGCAGTTCCCGACAGGGGGCTGAGGCCCAGTACTTC

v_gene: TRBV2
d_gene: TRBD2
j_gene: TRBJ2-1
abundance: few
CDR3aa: CASVREGRPNNEQFF
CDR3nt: TGTGCCAGCGTGAGGGAGGGCCGGCCTAACAATGAGCAGTTCTTC

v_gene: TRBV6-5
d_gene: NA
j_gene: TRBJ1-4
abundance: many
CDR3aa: CASSSVDGGAKKLFF
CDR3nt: TGTGCCAGCAGTTCCGTGGACGGGGGGGCAAAAAAACTGTTTTTT

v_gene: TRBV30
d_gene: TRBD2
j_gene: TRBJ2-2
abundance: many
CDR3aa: CAWNLLAGVGELFF
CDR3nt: TGTGCCTGGAACTTACTAGCGGGAGTCGGGGAGCTGTTTTTT

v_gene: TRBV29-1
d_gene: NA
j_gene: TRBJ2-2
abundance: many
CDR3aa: CSVETTNTGELFF
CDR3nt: TGCAGCGTTGAGACTACGAACACCGGGGAGCTGTTTTTT

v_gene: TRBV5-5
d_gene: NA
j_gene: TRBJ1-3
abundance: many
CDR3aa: CASSLAGVSGNTIYF
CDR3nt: TGTGCCAGCAGCCTCGCCGGGGTCTCTGGAAACACCATATATTTT

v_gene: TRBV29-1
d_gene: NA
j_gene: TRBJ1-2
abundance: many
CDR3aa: CSVGAPDSYGYTF
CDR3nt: TGCAGCGTTGGAGCCCCGGACAGCTATGGCTACACCTTC

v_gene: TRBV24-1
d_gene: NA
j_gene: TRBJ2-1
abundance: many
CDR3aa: CATSDPPRDNEQFF
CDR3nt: TGTGCCACCAGTGATCCCCCTAGGGACAATGAGCAGTTCTTC

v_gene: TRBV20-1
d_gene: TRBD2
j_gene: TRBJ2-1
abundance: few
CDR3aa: CSAPSNGRADHEQFF
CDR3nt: TGCAGTGCTCCCTCTAACGGGAGGGCCGACCATGAGCAGTTCTTC

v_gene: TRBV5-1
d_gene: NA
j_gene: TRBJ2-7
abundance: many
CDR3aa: CASSSLSNSVYEQYF
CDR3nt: TGCGCCAGCAGCTCCCTAAGCAATTCGGTCTACGAGCAGTACTTC

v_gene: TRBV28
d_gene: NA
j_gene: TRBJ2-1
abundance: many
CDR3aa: CASSLRAVSSYNEQFF
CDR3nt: TGTGCCAGCAGTTTAAGGGCCGTTAGCTCCTACAATGAGCAGTTCTTC

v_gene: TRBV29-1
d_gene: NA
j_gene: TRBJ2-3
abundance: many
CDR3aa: CSGRGENTDTQYF
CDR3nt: TGCAGCGGCCGCGGGGAGAACACAGATACGCAGTATTTT

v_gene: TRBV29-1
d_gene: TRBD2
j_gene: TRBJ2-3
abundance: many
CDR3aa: CSVTGLATDTQYF
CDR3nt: TGCAGCGTTACGGGACTAGCCACAGATACGCAGTATTTT

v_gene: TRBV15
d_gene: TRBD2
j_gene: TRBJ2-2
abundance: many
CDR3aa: CATRLLAGYTGELFF
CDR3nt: TGTGCCACCAGGCTACTAGCGGGCTACACCGGGGAGCTGTTTTTT

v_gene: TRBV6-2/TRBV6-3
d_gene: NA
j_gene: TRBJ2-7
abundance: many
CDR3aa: CASSVDRAPNEQYF
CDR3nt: TGTGCCAGCAGTGTGGACCGGGCTCCTAACGAGCAGTACTTC

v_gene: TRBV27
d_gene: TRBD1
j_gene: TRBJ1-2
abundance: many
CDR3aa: CASSSTGALLGYTF
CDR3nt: TGTGCCAGCAGTTCCACAGGGGCTCTCCTGGGCTACACCTTC

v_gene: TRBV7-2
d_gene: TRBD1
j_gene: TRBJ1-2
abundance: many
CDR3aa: CASSYRTGGSTHNYGYTF
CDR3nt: TGTGCCAGCAGCTACCGGACAGGGGGCTCCACTCATAACTATGGCTACACCTTC

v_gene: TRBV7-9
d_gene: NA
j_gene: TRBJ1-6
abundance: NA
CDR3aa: CATYRVGELSPLHF
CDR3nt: TGTGCCACCTACCGGGTCGGGGAGCTGTCACCCCTCCACTTT

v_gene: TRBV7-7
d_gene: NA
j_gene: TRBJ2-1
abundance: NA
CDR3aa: CASSYDRSSYNEQFF
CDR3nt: TGTGCTAGCAGTTACGACAGAAGCTCCTACAATGAGCAGTTCTTC

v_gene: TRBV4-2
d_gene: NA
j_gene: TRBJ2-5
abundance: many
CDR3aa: CASSQEFGGEDQETQYF
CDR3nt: TGTGCCAGCAGCCAAGAATTCGGGGGAGAAGACCAAGAGACCCAGTACTTC

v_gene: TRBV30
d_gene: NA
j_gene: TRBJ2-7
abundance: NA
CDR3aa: CAWSEEVYSYEQYF
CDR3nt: TGTGCCTGGAGTGAAGAGGTTTATTCCTACGAGCAGTACTTC

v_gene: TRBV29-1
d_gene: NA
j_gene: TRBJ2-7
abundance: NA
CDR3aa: CSVPTSRGEQYF
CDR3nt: TGCAGCGTCCCAACCTCTAGGGGCGAGCAGTACTTC

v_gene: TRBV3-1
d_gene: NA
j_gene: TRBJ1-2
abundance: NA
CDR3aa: CASSQTQSSAGYTF
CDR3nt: TGTGCCAGCAGCCAAACCCAGTCGTCGGCCGGCTACACCTTC

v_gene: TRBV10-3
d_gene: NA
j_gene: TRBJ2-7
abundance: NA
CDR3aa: CAISESPRPGDEQYF
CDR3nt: TGTGCCATCAGTGAGTCCCCCAGGCCTGGGGACGAGCAGTACTTC

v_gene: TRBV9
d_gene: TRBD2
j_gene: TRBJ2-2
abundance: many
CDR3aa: CASSIRTSGDANTGELFF
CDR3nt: TGTGCCAGCAGCATCCGGACTAGCGGGGACGCGAACACCGGGGAGCTGTTTTTT

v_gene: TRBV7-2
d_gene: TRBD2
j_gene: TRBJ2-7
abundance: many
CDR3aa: CASSPRLAGTRGQYF
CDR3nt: TGTGCCAGCAGCCCTCGACTAGCGGGAACGAGGGGGCAGTACTTC

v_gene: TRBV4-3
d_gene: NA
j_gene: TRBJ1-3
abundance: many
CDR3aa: CASSQEGDSYSGNTIYF
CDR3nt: TGCGCCAGCAGCCAAGAAGGAGACAGCTACTCTGGAAACACCATATATTTT

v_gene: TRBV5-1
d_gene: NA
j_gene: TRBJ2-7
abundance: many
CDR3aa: CASSLEEGSYEQYF
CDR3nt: TGCGCCAGCAGCTTGGAGGAGGGATCCTACGAGCAGTACTTC

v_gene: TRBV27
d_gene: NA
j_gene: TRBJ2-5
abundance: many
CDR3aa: CATASSSQKQETQYF
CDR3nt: TGTGCCACCGCCTCAAGTAGCCAGAAACAAGAGACCCAGTACTTC

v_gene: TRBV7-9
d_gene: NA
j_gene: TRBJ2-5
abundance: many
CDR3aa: CASSLSGGGQGTQYF
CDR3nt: TGTGCCAGCAGCTTATCTGGCGGCGGTCAAGGCACCCAGTACTTC

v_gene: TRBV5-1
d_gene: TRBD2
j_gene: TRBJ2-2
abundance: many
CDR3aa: CASSLTILAGYTGELFF
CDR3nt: TGCGCCAGCAGCTTGACAATACTAGCGGGGTACACCGGGGAGCTGTTTTTT

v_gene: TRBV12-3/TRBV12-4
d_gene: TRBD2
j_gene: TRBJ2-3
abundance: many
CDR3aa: CASSLDPSGSLTAYF
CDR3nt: TGTGCCAGCAGTTTAGACCCTAGCGGGAGCCTTACAGCGTATTTT

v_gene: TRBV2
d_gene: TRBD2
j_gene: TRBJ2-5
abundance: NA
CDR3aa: CASSWASGTQNQETQYF
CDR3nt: TGTGCCAGCAGTTGGGCTAGCGGGACCCAAAATCAAGAGACCCAGTACTTC

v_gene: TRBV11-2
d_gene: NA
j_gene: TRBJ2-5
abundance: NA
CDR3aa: CASSLGRELQETQYF
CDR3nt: TGTGCCAGCAGCTTAGGCCGGGAGCTTCAAGAGACCCAGTACTTC

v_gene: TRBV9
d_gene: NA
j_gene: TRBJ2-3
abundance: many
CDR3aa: CASSARNTDTQYF
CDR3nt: TGTGCCAGCTCGGCAAGAAACACAGATACGCAGTATTTT

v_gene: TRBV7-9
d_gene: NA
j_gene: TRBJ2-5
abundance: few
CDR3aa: CASSPETGKDF
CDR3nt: TGTGCCAGCAGCCCTGAGACCGGTAAAGACTTC

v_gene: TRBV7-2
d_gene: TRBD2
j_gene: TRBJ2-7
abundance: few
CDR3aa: CASSLASGSGYEQYF
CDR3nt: TGTGCCAGCAGCTTGGCTAGCGGGAGTGGCTACGAGCAGTACTTC

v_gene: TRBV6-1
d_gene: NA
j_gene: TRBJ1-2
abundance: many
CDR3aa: CASSEGYAGSYTF
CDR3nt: TGTGCCAGCAGTGAAGGATATGCGGGATCCTACACCTTC